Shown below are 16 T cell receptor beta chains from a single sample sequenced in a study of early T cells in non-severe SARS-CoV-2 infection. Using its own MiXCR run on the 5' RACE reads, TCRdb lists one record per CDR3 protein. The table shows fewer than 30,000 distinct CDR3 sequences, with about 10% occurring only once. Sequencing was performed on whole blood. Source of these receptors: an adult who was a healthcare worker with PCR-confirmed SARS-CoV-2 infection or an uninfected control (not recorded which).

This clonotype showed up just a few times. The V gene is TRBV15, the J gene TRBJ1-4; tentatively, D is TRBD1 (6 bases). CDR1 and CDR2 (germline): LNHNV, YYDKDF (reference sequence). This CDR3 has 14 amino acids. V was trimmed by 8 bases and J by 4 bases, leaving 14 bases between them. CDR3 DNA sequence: TGTGCCACCGGGGGGGCGGACTATAATGAAAAACTGTTTTTT. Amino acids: CATGGADYNEKLFF.

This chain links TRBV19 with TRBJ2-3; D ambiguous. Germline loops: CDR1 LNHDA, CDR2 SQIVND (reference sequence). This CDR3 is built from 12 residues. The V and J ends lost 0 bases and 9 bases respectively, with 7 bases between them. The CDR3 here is CASSIDLGTQYF. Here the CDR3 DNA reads TGTGCCAGTAGTATAGATTTGGGAACGCAGTATTTT.

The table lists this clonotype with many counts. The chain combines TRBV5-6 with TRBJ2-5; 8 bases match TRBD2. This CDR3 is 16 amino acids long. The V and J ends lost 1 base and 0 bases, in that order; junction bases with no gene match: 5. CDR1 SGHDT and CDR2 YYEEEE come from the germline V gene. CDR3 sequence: CASSLPLAGYQETQYF. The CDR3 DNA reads TGTGCCAGCAGCTTGCCGTTAGCGGGGTACCAAGAGACCCAGTACTTC.

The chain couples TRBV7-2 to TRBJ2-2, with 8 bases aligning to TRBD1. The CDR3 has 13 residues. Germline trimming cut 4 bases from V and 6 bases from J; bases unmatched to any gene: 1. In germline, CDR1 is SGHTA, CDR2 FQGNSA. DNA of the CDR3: TGTGCCAGCAGCTCACAGGGGGCCGGGGAGCTGTTTTTT. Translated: CASSSQGAGELFF.

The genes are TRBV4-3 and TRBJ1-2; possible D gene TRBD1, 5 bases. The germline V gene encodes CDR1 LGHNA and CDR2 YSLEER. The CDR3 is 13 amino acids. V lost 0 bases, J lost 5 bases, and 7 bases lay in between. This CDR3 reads CASSQDPGYGYTF. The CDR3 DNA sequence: TGCGCCAGCAGCCAAGACCCAGGGTATGGCTACACCTTC.

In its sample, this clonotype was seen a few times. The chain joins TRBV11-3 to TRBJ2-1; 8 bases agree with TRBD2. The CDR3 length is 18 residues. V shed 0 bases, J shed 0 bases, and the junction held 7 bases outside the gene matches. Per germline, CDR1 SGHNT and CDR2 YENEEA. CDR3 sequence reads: CASSLEPIAGTSYNEQFF. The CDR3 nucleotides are TGTGCCAGCAGCTTAGAACCCATAGCGGGGACCTCCTACAATGAGCAGTTCTTC.

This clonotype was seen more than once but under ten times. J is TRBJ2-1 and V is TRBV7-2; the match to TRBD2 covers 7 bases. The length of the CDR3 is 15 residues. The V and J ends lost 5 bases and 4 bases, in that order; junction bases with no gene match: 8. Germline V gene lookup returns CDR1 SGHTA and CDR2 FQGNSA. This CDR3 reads CASSHERGPYNEQFF. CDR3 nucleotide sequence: TGTGCCAGCAGCCACGAGCGGGGCCCATACAATGAGCAGTTCTTC.

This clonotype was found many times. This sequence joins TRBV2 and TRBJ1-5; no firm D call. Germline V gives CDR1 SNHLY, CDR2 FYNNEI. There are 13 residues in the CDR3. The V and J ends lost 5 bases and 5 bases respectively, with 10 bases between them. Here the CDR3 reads CASSSGLYQPQHF. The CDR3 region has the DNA TGTGCCAGCAGTTCAGGCTTGTATCAGCCCCAGCATTTT. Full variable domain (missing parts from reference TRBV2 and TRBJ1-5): EPEVTQTPSHQVTQMGQEVILRCVPISNHLYFYWYRQILGQKVEFLVSFYNNEISEKSEIFDDQFSVERPDGSNFTLKIRSTKLEDSAMYFCASSSGLYQPQHFGDGTRLSIL.

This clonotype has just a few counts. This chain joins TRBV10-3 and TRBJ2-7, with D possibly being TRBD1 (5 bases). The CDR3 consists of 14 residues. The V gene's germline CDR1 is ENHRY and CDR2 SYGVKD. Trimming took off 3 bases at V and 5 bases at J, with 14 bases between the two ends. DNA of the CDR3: TGTGCCATCAGTGAAAGCACAGGAAGGAACGAGCAGTACTTC. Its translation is CAISESTGRNEQYF.

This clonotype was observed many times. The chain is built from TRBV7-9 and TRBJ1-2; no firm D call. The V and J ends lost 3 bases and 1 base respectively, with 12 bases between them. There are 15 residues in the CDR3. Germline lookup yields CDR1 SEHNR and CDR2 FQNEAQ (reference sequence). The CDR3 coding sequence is TGTGCCAGCAGCTTTGTCGGAGTTATTAACTATGGCTACACCTTC. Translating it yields CASSFVGVINYGYTF.

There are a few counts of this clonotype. Here the CDR3 DNA reads TGTGCCAGCAGTAGCCCGGGTTTTTGGGGGGCCAACAATGAGCAGTTCTTC. Amino acid sequence: CASSSPGFWGANNEQFF. This chain connects TRBV6-2 or TRBV6-3 to TRBJ2-1; D tentatively reads TRBD1 or TRBD2 (6 bases each). Trimming removed 5 bases from V and 5 bases from J, with 22 bases in between. CDR1 is MNHEY and CDR2 is SVGEGT in the germline V gene. The CDR3 length is 17 residues.

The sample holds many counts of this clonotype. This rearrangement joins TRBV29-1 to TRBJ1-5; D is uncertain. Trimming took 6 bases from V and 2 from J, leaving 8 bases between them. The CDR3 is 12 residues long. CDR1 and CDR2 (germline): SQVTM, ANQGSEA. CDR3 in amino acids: CSVGFRNQPQHF. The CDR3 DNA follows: TGCAGCGTCGGGTTCCGCAATCAGCCCCAGCATTTT.

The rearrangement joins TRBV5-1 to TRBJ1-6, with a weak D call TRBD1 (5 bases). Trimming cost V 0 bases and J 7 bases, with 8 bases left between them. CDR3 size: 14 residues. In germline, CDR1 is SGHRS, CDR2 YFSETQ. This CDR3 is CASSLGGANSPLHF. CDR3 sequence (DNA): TGCGCCAGCAGCTTGGGTGGGGCGAATTCACCCCTCCACTTT.

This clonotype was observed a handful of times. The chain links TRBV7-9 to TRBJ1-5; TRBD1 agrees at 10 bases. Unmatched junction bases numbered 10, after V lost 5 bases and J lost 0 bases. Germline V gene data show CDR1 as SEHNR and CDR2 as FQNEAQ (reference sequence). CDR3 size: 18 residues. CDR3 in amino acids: CASSPGTGAAHSNQPQHF. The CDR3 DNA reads TGTGCCAGCAGCCCGGGGACAGGGGCCGCTCATAGCAATCAGCCCCAGCATTTT.

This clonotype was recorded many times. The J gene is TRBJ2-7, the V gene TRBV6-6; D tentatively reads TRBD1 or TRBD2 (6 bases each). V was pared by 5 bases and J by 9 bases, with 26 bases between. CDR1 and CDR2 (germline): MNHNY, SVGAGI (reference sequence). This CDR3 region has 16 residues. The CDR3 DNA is TGTGCCAGCAGTCCAACGGACGGGGGCTTTGGGTTCGGGCAGTACTTC. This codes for CASSPTDGGFGFGQYF.

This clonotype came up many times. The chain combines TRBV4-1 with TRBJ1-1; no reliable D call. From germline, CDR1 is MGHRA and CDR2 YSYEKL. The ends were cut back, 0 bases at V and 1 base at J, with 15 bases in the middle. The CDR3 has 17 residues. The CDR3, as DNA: TGCGCCAGCAGCCAAGATGGGGAAAATACACCGAACACTGAAGCTTTCTTT. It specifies CASSQDGENTPNTEAFF.